This is a list of T cell receptor beta chains from one sample in a study of blood T cell repertoires in COVID-19. Assay used: immunoSEQ multiplex PCR; TCRdb lists only in-frame clones, some missing. This sample has under 150,000 clones, with 77% found just once. The material sequenced was peripheral blood. These receptor sequences come from a woman aged 45-59 years with active or convalescent COVID-19. The CDR3 runs from the conserved cysteine through the conserved F or W. A D gene is named only where the DNA matches it firmly. Clone sizes are given selectively: once, few, many, or a class where the clone is expanded.

TRBJ1-6 TRBV28 - - CASSRVLPLHF TGTGCCAGCAGTCGAGTTTTACCCCTCCACTTT
TRBJ2-7 TRBV6-5 - - CASSLTPTAVTYEQYF TGTGCCAGCAGTTTAACCCCGACAGCCGTGACCTACGAGCAGTACTTC
TRBJ2-2 TRBV7-6 - - CASSPNQGSSTGELFF TGTGCCAGCAGCCCAAACCAGGGGTCCAGCACCGGGGAGCTGTTTTTT
TRBJ2-2 TRBV5-1 - TRBD2 CASSLGIAGIGTGELFF TGCGCCAGCAGCTTGGGGATAGCGGGAATCGGCACCGGGGAGCTGTTTTTT
TRBJ1-1 TRBV9 - - CASSVAYRNTEAFF TGTGCCAGCAGCGTAGCTTATCGGAACACTGAAGCTTTCTTT
TRBJ2-7 TRBV10-3 - TRBD2 CAISESGGSTYEQYF TGTGCCATCAGTGAGTCTGGCGGGAGCACGTACGAGCAGTACTTC
TRBJ1-1 TRBV12-3/TRBV12-4 few TRBD1 CASSRTGAAEAFF TGTGCCAGCAGCCGGACAGGGGCGGCTGAAGCTTTCTTT
TRBJ1-1 TRBV6-5 once - CASTSGVTEAFF TGTGCCAGCACCTCGGGGGTCACTGAAGCTTTCTTT
TRBJ2-7 TRBV18 - - CASSPGQDSEQYF TGTGCCAGCTCGCCTGGACAAGATAGCGAGCAGTACTTC
TRBJ2-6 TRBV7-9 - TRBD1 CASSSKDRAGANVLTF TGTGCCAGCAGCTCGAAGGACAGGGCTGGGGCCAACGTCCTGACTTTC
TRBJ2-7 TRBV7-9 - TRBD1 CASSPRDRASGEQYF TGTGCCAGCAGCCCGAGGGACAGGGCGAGCGGCGAGCAGTACTTC
TRBJ1-3 TRBV4-2 few - CASSRGGGRNTIYF TGTGCCAGCAGCCGCGGCGGGGGTCGAAACACCATATATTTT
TRBJ1-2 TRBV27 - - CASCQGPNYGYTF TGTGCCAGCTGCCAGGGTCCAAACTATGGCTACACCTTC
TRBJ1-5 TRBV7-8 - TRBD1 CASSPFWGRGLNQPQHF TGTGCCAGCAGCCCCTTCTGGGGCAGGGGGCTCAATCAGCCCCAGCATTTT
TRBJ1-3 TRBV4-3 - TRBD1 CASGQGLADTIYF TGCGCCAGCGGACAGGGGCTCGCGGACACCATATATTTT
TRBJ1-1 TRBV6-1 few TRBD1 CASRDRGNTEAFF TGTGCCAGCAGGGACAGGGGGAACACTGAAGCTTTCTTT
TRBJ1-4 TRBV11-2 - - CASSLDAGGAGTREKLFF TGTGCCAGCAGCTTAGATGCTGGGGGGGCAGGGACCAGAGAAAAACTGTTTTTT
TRBJ1-4 TRBV30 - - CACRGEGGNEKLFF TGTGCCTGCCGGGGGGAGGGTGGGAATGAAAAACTGTTTTTT
TRBJ2-3 TRBV6-5 - TRBD1 CASSPGTGATDTQYF TGTGCCAGCAGTCCCGGGACAGGGGCCACAGATACGCAGTATTTT
TRBJ2-2 TRBV5-1 - TRBD2 CASSPLSGGAGELFF TGCGCCAGCAGCCCCTTAAGCGGGGGGGCCGGGGAGCTGTTTTTT
TRBJ2-1 TRBV12-3/TRBV12-4 - - CASRRTAREQFF TGTGCCAGCAGGCGGACAGCAAGGGAGCAGTTCTTC
TRBJ2-7 TRBV28 - TRBD1 CASSPDRGNEQYF TGTGCCAGCAGCCCTGACAGGGGGAACGAGCAGTACTTC
TRBJ2-1 TRBV6-2/TRBV6-3 - TRBD2 CASSPGLAGSVRDEQFF TGTGCCAGCAGTCCCGGACTAGCGGGCTCTGTTAGGGATGAGCAGTTCTTC
TRBJ1-2 TRBV4-1 - TRBD1 CASSQEPDRVDGYTF TGCGCCAGCAGCCAAGAGCCGGACAGGGTCGATGGCTACACCTTC
TRBJ2-3 TRBV7-2 - TRBD2 CASSSLAGVHTDTQYF TGTGCCAGCAGCTCTCTAGCGGGGGTCCACACAGATACGCAGTATTTT
TRBJ1-4 TRBV19 - - CASSIRGEKLFF TGTGCCAGTAGTATTAGGGGTGAAAAACTGTTTTTT
TRBJ2-3 TRBV9 - TRBD2 CASSVAGTSGLDTQYF TGTGCCAGCAGCGTAGCCGGGACTAGCGGGTTAGATACGCAGTATTTT
TRBJ2-5 TRBV7-2 - TRBD2 CASSPRTSGGRETQYF TGTGCCAGCAGCCCACGGACTAGCGGGGGCCGGGAGACCCAGTACTTC
TRBJ1-5 TRBV6-1 few TRBD1 CASSEWTTGGNQPQHF TGTGCCAGCAGTGAATGGACAACAGGGGGCAATCAGCCCCAGCATTTT
TRBJ1-2 TRBV6-6 - - CASSPDSSRGYTF TGTGCCAGCAGCCCCGACAGTTCGAGGGGCTACACCTTC
TRBJ1-5 TRBV28 - - CASSLSPQQPQHF TGTGCCAGCAGTTTATCCCCCCAGCAGCCCCAGCATTTT